The 9 T cell receptor beta chains reported below all come from one sample, sequenced in a study of T cell responses to AZD1222 COVID-19 vaccine. Profiled with immunoSEQ multiplex PCR; TCRdb holds only in-frame clones, not every one. The data hold roughly 80,000 clones, with around nine tenths observed a single time. The starting material was peripheral blood, obtained 28 days after the second AZD1222 dose. These receptors all stem from an adult who received the AZD1222 COVID-19 vaccine.

J is TRBJ1-2 and V is TRBV3-1 (or the pseudogene TRBV3-2); 7 bases line up with TRBD1. This CDR3 is 14 amino acids long. The germline V gene has CDR1 LGHDT and CDR2 YNNKEL (reference sequence). With V trimmed by 6 bases and J by 4 bases, 8 bases remained unmatched. The CDR3 protein is CASRYGQDFYGYTF. The DNA for the CDR3 is TGTGCCAGCAGATATGGACAGGACTTCTATGGCTACACCTTC.

The gene calls are TRBV10-3 and TRBJ1-5; 9 bases agree with TRBD1. CDR3 length: 15 residues. Germline CDR1 ENHRY, CDR2 SYGVKD. J was trimmed by 2 bases and V by 6 bases; bases with no gene match: 5. The CDR3 DNA follows: TGTGCCATCAGACCGGGACAGGGTGGCAATCAGCCCCAGCATTTT. As protein: CAIRPGQGGNQPQHF.

This rearrangement joins TRBV6-5 to TRBJ1-3, with D perhaps TRBD1 (5 bases). CDR3 length equals 14 residues. Germline CDR1 is MNHEY and CDR2 is SVGAGI. V lost 6 bases, J lost 2 bases, and 11 bases lay in between. CDR3 protein: CASSQGSPGNTIYF. The CDR3, as DNA: TGTGCCAGCAGCCAGGGTAGTCCTGGAAACACCATATATTTT.

This sequence joins TRBV11-2 and TRBJ2-5; 7 positions agree with TRBD2. The J segment lost 5 bases and the V segment lost 3 bases, leaving 9 bases of the junction unmatched. The CDR3 totals 15 residues. The germline gives CDR1 SGHAT, CDR2 FQNNGV. The CDR3 here is CASSFGGTDRETQYF. As DNA, the CDR3 is TGTGCCAGCAGCTTCGGGGGGACTGATAGGGAGACCCAGTACTTC.

The chain has TRBV5-8 and TRBJ2-7; TRBD1 or TRBD2 may be the D gene (6 bases each). V was pared by 0 bases and J by 4 bases, with 11 bases between. CDR3 length equals 14 residues. From germline, CDR1 is SGHTS and CDR2 YDEGEE. The CDR3 coding sequence is TGTGCCAGCAGCTTGGGGGGGGCAAATTACGAGCAGTACTTC. Translated, it gives CASSLGGANYEQYF.

This chain connects TRBV12-3 or TRBV12-4 to TRBJ1-1; D unclear. V lost 5 bases, J lost 11 bases, and 12 bases lay in between. The CDR3 has 11 amino acids. CDR3 sequence (DNA): TGTGCCAGCAGTCAAGACGTCCTGGCTTTCTTT. This sequence encodes CASSQDVLAFF.

This clone was seen more than once but under ten times. The rearrangement links TRBV7-9 to TRBJ2-3; D not certain. CDR1 and CDR2 from the germline V gene are SEHNR and FQNEAQ (reference sequence). This CDR3 has 14 residues. V was cut by 3 bases and J by 8 bases, with 15 bases left in between. The CDR3 region is CASSFLGVTSTQYF. The CDR3 coding sequence is TGTGCCAGCAGCTTCTTAGGAGTTACTTCTACGCAGTATTTT.

The chain is built from TRBV3-1 (or the pseudogene TRBV3-2) and TRBJ2-5; weak D call: TRBD1 (6 bases). Between the trimmed V and J ends, which lost 0 bases and 1 base, there was a span of 30 bases. Germline assignment: CDR1 LGHDT and CDR2 YNNKEL (reference sequence). This CDR3 comprises 22 residues. This CDR3 is CASSQDTERSTEAQGRQETQYF. Here the CDR3 DNA reads TGTGCCAGCAGCCAAGATACGGAGCGATCCACGGAGGCTCAGGGGCGCCAAGAGACCCAGTACTTC.

This rearrangement joins TRBV3-1 (or the pseudogene TRBV3-2) to TRBJ2-2, with 7 bases identical to TRBD2. V dropped 3 bases and J dropped 4; count of bases not matched to a gene: 14. CDR1 and CDR2 (germline): LGHDT, YNNKEL (reference sequence). This CDR3 is built from 18 residues. This chain's CDR3 is CASSQLTGRVGSTGELFF. The DNA for the CDR3 is TGTGCCAGCAGCCAGCTGACGGGGAGGGTAGGGAGCACCGGGGAGCTGTTTTTT.